What follows are 16 T cell receptor beta chains derived from one specimen sequenced in a study of CD8 T cells in ankylosing spondylitis. The study, taken as a whole, reports: Blood of patients with ankylosing spondylitis appeared to be characterized by a TCR beta motif of eight or nine highly homologous variants.

These TCRs are of unknown antigen specificity. TCRdb processed the 5' RACE reads anew with MiXCR; each CDR3 protein has one entry. Altogether around 140,000 distinct CDR3 sequences are present, roughly 17% being singletons, with the ten largest covering roughly 30%. Sequencing used blood, either unsorted or a sorted T cell fraction (not recorded which). The receptors derive from a male donor with ankylosing spondylitis.

There are many counts of this clonotype. One end of the junction fails to match germline, which may point to a read error. The chain combines TRBV6-2 or TRBV6-3 with TRBJ2-1, with D uncertain. CDR1 and CDR2 from the germline V gene are MNHEY and SVGEGT. The CDR3 covers 11 residues. DNA of the CDR3: TGCGCCAGCAGTTACAGTAATGAGCAGTTCTTC. Translating gives CASSYSNEQFF.

The V call is TRBV19, the J call TRBJ2-7, with D perhaps TRBD2 (6 bases). CDR1 is LNHDA and CDR2 is SQIVND in the germline V gene (reference sequence). CDR3 length: 15 residues. Trimming left V 5 bases short and J 2 bases short, with 16 bases between. The CDR3 nucleotides read TGTGCCAGTAGTCTAACAGGAGGGAGAGCCTACGAGCAGTACTTC. It encodes CASSLTGGRAYEQYF.

This sequence joins TRBV4-3 and TRBJ2-1; possible D gene TRBD2, 5 bases. The CDR3 loop spans 11 amino acids. V was trimmed by 4 bases and J by 9 bases, leaving 7 bases between them. The germline V gene has CDR1 LGHNA and CDR2 YSLEER. CDR3 sequence (DNA): TGCGCCAGCAGCCCTGGAGGTGAGCAGTTCTTC. Protein product: CASSPGGEQFF.

This clonotype was seen a few times. The gene calls are TRBV2 and TRBJ2-7; 10 positions match TRBD2. Germline V gives CDR1 SNHLY, CDR2 FYNNEI. J gave up 0 bases and V 7 bases, and 3 bases lay outside the gene matches. The CDR3 is 14 residues long. Here the CDR3 DNA reads TGTGCCAGCACCGGACTAGCGGCCTCCTACGAGCAGTACTTC. Its translation: CASTGLAASYEQYF. Looking up the rest from reference TRBV2 and TRBJ2-7 gives the full variable domain: EPEVTQTPSHQVTQMGQEVILRCVPISNHLYFYWYRQILGQKVEFLVSFYNNEISEKSEIFDDQFSVERPDGSNFTLKIRSTKLEDSAMYFCASTGLAASYEQYFGPGTRLTVT.

This clonotype was seen a handful of times. CDR3 sequence (DNA): TGTGCCAGCGAGGGGACTAGCGCCTTCAATGAGCAGTTCTTC. It translates to CASEGTSAFNEQFF. The V and J genes are TRBV7-9 and TRBJ2-1, with 10 bases lining up with TRBD2. Germline V gives CDR1 SEHNR, CDR2 FQNEAQ (reference sequence). V shed 8 bases and J 6 bases; nucleotides not matched to a gene: 7. CDR3 length equals 14 residues.

This clonotype was counted between two and nine times. The J gene is TRBJ2-3, the V gene TRBV6-2 or TRBV6-3; 8 nucleotides line up with TRBD1. Unmatched junction bases numbered 7, after V lost 10 bases and J lost 4 bases. The CDR3 extends over 13 amino acids. CDR1 MNHEY and CDR2 SVGEGT come from the germline V gene. The CDR3 here is CATDRGGPDTQYF. CDR3 in DNA: TGTGCCACCGACAGGGGCGGGCCAGATACGCAGTATTTT.

This clonotype occurred a few times. The gene calls are TRBV7-9 and TRBJ1-1; 7 bases map to TRBD1. In germline, CDR1 is SEHNR, CDR2 FQNEAQ (reference sequence). The junction had 7 bases not matched to a gene; V was cut back by 4 bases and J by 11 bases. The CDR3 extends over 12 amino acids. The CDR3, as DNA: TGTGCCAGCAGCTGGACAGGCTCCTTCGCTTTCTTT. It specifies CASSWTGSFAFF.

In this sample, this clonotype turned up a few times. The chain couples TRBV20-1 to TRBJ2-1; D unclear. With 4 bases removed from V and 2 bases from J, the gap between germline ends came to 12 bases. The length of the CDR3 is 14 residues. Germline-derived CDR1 and CDR2 are DFQATT and SNEGSKA (reference sequence). CDR3 DNA: TGCAGTGCTAAGGGTGTGTCTCCCTACAATGAGCAGTTCTTC. Translation gives CSAKGVSPYNEQFF.

Ten or more counts support this clonotype. The V gene is TRBV10-3, the J gene TRBJ2-1, with 15 bases fitting TRBD2. The CDR3 contains 17 residues. V lost 6 bases to trimming and J lost 7 bases; unmatched junction nucleotides: 10. Germline V lookup: CDR1 ENHRY, CDR2 SYGVKD. The DNA of the CDR3 is TGTGCCATCAGCGCCTTGGGACTAGCGGGAGGTTTGAATGAGCAGTTCTTC. Its translation is CAISALGLAGGLNEQFF.

The chain recombines TRBV12-5 with TRBJ2-5, with 11 bases lining up with TRBD1. Germline trimming cut 5 bases from V and 5 bases from J; bases unmatched to any gene: 7. The CDR3 totals 15 residues. Germline V gene lookup returns CDR1 LGHNT and CDR2 FRNRAP. The CDR3 protein is CASGLGQGALETQYF. The CDR3, as DNA: TGTGCTAGTGGTCTTGGACAGGGGGCGTTGGAGACCCAGTACTTC.

This clonotype was detected only a few times. J is TRBJ1-2 and V is TRBV29-1; D gene uncertain. Germline assignment: CDR1 SQVTM and CDR2 ANQGSEA. Trimming left V 4 bases short and J 3 bases short, with 6 bases between. The CDR3 sequence is 11 residues long. CDR3 DNA: TGCAGCGTTGTGACGGACTATGGCTACACCTTC. It is translated as CSVVTDYGYTF.

The genes are TRBV29-1 and TRBJ2-7; 8 positions agree with TRBD1. J was trimmed by 3 bases and V by 3 bases; bases with no gene match: 4. Germline V gene lookup returns CDR1 SQVTM and CDR2 ANQGSEA. This CDR3 is 13 amino acids long. The CDR3 spells CSVEAGGDYEQYF. CDR3 DNA: TGCAGCGTTGAGGCAGGGGGCGACTACGAGCAGTACTTC.

The chain employs TRBV20-1 and TRBJ2-1; D might be TRBD2 (6 bases). Germline V CDR1 and CDR2: DFQATT, SNEGSKA (reference sequence). This CDR3 is 13 amino acids long. V gave up 3 bases and J gave up 7 bases, with 13 bases separating them. The CDR3 DNA reads as TGCAGTGCTAGGGGACTGGAAAGTAATGAGCAGTTCTTC. This codes for CSARGLESNEQFF.

V gene TRBV11-3 combines with J gene TRBJ2-1; D ambiguous. In germline, CDR1 is SGHNT, CDR2 YENEEA. This CDR3 region has 13 residues. The V end was cut by 1 base, the J end by 9 bases, with 10 bases between. CDR3 nucleotide sequence: TGTGCCAGCAGCTTAGGGTCCCCCGGTGAGCAGTTCTTC. Amino acid sequence: CASSLGSPGEQFF.

V usage is TRBV7-2 and J usage is TRBJ1-1, with D possibly being TRBD1 (5 bases). Deletions cut 3 bases from V and 2 bases from J, with 16 bases between. The germline CDR1 and CDR2 sequences are SGHTA and FQGNSA. The CDR3 totals 16 residues. The CDR3 DNA is TGTGCCAGCAGCTTTATAAGACGGGGGAGTAACACTGAAGCTTTCTTT. The encoded protein is CASSFIRRGSNTEAFF.

The chain couples TRBV29-1 to TRBJ2-1, with D perhaps TRBD2 (5 bases). CDR1 and CDR2 from the germline V gene are SQVTM and ANQGSEA. With 7 bases removed from V and 9 bases from J, the gap between germline ends came to 10 bases. CDR3 length: 10 residues. The CDR3 sequence: CSAFGGEQFF. For the CDR3, the DNA is TGCAGCGCCTTTGGAGGTGAGCAGTTCTTC.